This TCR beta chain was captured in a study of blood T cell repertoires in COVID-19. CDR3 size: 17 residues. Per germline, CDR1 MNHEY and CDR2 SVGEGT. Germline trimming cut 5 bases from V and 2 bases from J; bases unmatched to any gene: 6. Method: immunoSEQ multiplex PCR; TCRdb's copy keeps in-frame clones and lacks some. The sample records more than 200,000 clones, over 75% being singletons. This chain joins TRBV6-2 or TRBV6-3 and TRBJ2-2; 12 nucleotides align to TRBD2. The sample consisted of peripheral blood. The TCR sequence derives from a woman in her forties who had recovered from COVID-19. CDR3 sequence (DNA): TGTGCCAGCAGTCCCCAGGGACTAGCGGGCAACACCGGGGAGCTGTTTTTT. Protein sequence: CASSPQGLAGNTGELFF.